Below, 15 T cell receptor beta chains from the same sample are listed, as sequenced in a study of beta chain features in type 1 diabetes. Expressed TCRB transcripts were sequenced because the entire RNA isolate underwent reverse transcription. TCRdb's copy holds only in-frame clones and misses some; the assay was immunoSEQ multiplex PCR. This table holds 900,000 or so clones, roughly 15% found once. Source material: naive CD4+ T cells from blood. The origin of the receptors is a woman aged 18-35 years in good health.

The chain is built from TRBV11-2 and TRBJ2-5, with D uncertain. Germline CDR1 is SGHAT and CDR2 is FQNNGV. CDR3 length equals 15 residues. The ends were cut back, 5 bases at V and 1 base at J, with 14 bases in the middle. CDR3 in DNA: TGTGCCAGCAGCCATACTTGGCGGTTCCAAGAGACCCAGTACTTC. Translation gives CASSHTWRFQETQYF. Combining the CDR3 with reference TRBV11-2 and TRBJ2-5 gives the whole variable domain EAGVAQSPRYKIIEKRQSVAFWCNPISGHATLYWYQQILGQGPKLLIQFQNNGVVDDSQLPKDRFSAERLKGVDSTLKIQPAKLEDSAVYLCASSHTWRFQETQYFGPGTRLLVL.

Worth noting for this clone: The same CDR3 is also encoded by other DNA sequences in this sample. V and J are TRBV5-1 and TRBJ2-1; D is ambiguous. The CDR3 loop spans 13 amino acids. V was clipped by 0 bases and J by 5 bases, with 6 bases between them. Germline V lookup: CDR1 SGHRS, CDR2 YFSETQ. The CDR3 nucleotides are TGCGCCAGCAGCTTGGCTTTCGACAATGAGCAGTTCTTC. Residues: CASSLAFDNEQFF. The variable domain in full, with the rest retrieved from reference TRBV5-1 and TRBJ2-1, is KAGVTQTPRYLIKTRGQQVTLSCSPISGHRSVSWYQQTPGQGLQFLFEYFSETQRNKGNFPGRFSGRQFSNSRSEMNVSTLELGDSALYLCASSLAFDNEQFFGPGTRLTVL.

The rearrangement joins TRBV7-8 to TRBJ2-2; 11 bases align to TRBD2. Per the germline V gene, CDR1 is SGHVS and CDR2 is FQNEAQ. The CDR3 has 20 residues. V was pared by 4 bases and J by 9 bases, with 22 bases of the junction left unmatched. The chain's CDR3 is CASSSLTMLQLAGVHRELFF. As DNA, the CDR3 is TGTGCCAGCAGCTCCCTGACCATGCTCCAACTAGCGGGAGTCCACCGGGAGCTGTTTTTT. The full variable domain, in which reference TRBV7-8 and TRBJ2-2 provide the parts outside the CDR3, is GAGVSQSPRYKVAKRGQDVALRCDPISGHVSLFWYQQALGQGPEFLTYFQNEAQLDKSGLPSDRFFAERPEGSVSTLKIQRTQQEDSAVYLCASSSLTMLQLAGVHRELFFGEGSRLTVL.

This clone was recorded a few times. The chain uses TRBV10-3 and TRBJ1-5; no clear D gene. The CDR3 covers 15 residues. The V end lost 0 bases, the J end lost 2 bases, and 8 bases lay between the germline ends. Germline CDR1 is ENHRY and CDR2 is SYGVKD. The CDR3 region is CAISESKAGNQPQHF. In nucleotides, the CDR3 is TGTGCCATCAGTGAGTCGAAGGCGGGCAATCAGCCCCAGCATTTT.

V and J are TRBV7-9 and TRBJ2-1; tentatively, D is TRBD2 (5 bases). Trimming took 4 bases from V and 7 from J, leaving 14 bases between them. Per the germline V gene, CDR1 is SEHNR and CDR2 is FQNEAQ (reference sequence). The CDR3 covers 14 residues. CDR3 DNA: TGTGCCAGCAGCTGGGGTGGGAGTTCGAATGAGCAGTTCTTC. The encoded protein is CASSWGGSSNEQFF.

The V call is TRBV5-4, the J call TRBJ2-5, with 10 bases that match TRBD2. The CDR3 sequence is 15 residues long. Germline assignment: CDR1 SGHNT and CDR2 YYREEE (reference sequence). Unmatched junction bases numbered 8, after V lost 4 bases and J lost 5 bases. The CDR3 spells CASSALAGRPETQYF. As DNA, the CDR3 is TGTGCCAGCAGCGCACTAGCGGGAAGGCCTGAGACCCAGTACTTC.

The chain couples TRBV4-2 to TRBJ2-2; TRBD2 matches at 11 bases. Germline CDR1 is LGHNA and CDR2 is YNFKEQ. V was pared by 0 bases and J by 6 bases, with 6 bases of the junction left unmatched. This CDR3 region has 17 residues. The CDR3 sequence: CASSQDVSGRAAGELFF. The CDR3, as DNA: TGTGCCAGCAGCCAAGACGTTAGCGGGAGGGCCGCCGGGGAGCTGTTTTTT.

The CDR3 region is CASSLTGTGNTQYF. The CDR3 DNA is TGTGCCAGCAGCTTGACCGGGACAGGTAATACGCAGTATTTT. The chain recombines TRBV5-6 with TRBJ2-3, with 8 bases fitting TRBD1. Germline CDR1 is SGHDT and CDR2 is YYEEEE. The CDR3 totals 14 residues. V trimming: 1 base; J trimming: 7 bases; junction bases outside the gene matches: 5. Complete variable domain (other parts from reference TRBV5-6 and TRBJ2-3): DAGVTQSPTHLIKTRGQQVTLRCSPKSGHDTVSWYQQALGQGPQFIFQYYEEEERQRGNFPDRFSGHQFPNYSSELNVNALLLGDSALYLCASSLTGTGNTQYFGPGTRLTVL.

This clone appeared a few times. The chain has TRBV4-2 and TRBJ1-5; D remains ambiguous. V was pared by 5 bases and J by 4 bases, with 15 bases between. Germline V lookup: CDR1 LGHNA, CDR2 YNFKEQ. The length of the CDR3 is 15 residues. The CDR3 DNA is TGTGCCAGCAGCACTACAAGAGGGTCGAATCAGCCCCAGCATTTT. It encodes CASSTTRGSNQPQHF.

This chain connects TRBV6-1 to TRBJ2-7; no firm D call. The germline V and J ends were trimmed by 1 base and 4 bases, with 11 bases remaining between them. The germline V gene has CDR1 MNHNS and CDR2 SASEGT. The CDR3 covers 14 residues. CDR3 region: CASSEGRFEYEQYF. The CDR3, as DNA: TGTGCCAGCAGTGAAGGCAGGTTTGAGTACGAGCAGTACTTC.

V usage is TRBV18 and J usage is TRBJ2-5; D ambiguous. CDR3 length: 13 residues. V was clipped by 7 bases and J by 2 bases, with 11 bases between them. Germline assignment: CDR1 KGHSH and CDR2 LQKENI. DNA of the CDR3: TGTGCCAGCTTACCCCGGCAGCAAGAGACCCAGTACTTC. This translates into CASLPRQQETQYF.

The J gene is TRBJ2-5, the V gene TRBV5-1; 7 positions match TRBD2. This CDR3 has 14 amino acids. Looked up from germline, CDR1 is SGHRS and CDR2 is YFSETQ. Trimming cost V 0 bases and J 7 bases; bases outside gene matches: 6. The CDR3 nucleotides read TGCGCCAGCAGCTTGGCGCGGGAGCGAGGGACCCAGTACTTC. Protein: CASSLARERGTQYF. Full variable domain (remainder filled in from reference TRBV5-1 and TRBJ2-5): KAGVTQTPRYLIKTRGQQVTLSCSPISGHRSVSWYQQTPGQGLQFLFEYFSETQRNKGNFPGRFSGRQFSNSRSEMNVSTLELGDSALYLCASSLARERGTQYFGPGTRLLVL.

CDR3 bases: TGTGCCATCAGGGGTCACGGGACTAGCGGGATTAGCGCCTACAATGAGCAGTTCTTC. Translated: CAIRGHGTSGISAYNEQFF. The J gene is TRBJ2-1, the V gene TRBV10-3; 13 bases line up with TRBD2. From germline, CDR1 is ENHRY and CDR2 SYGVKD. After removal of 6 bases from V and 2 bases from J, the junction contained 13 bases not matched to a gene. This CDR3 contains 19 residues.

The chain carries TRBV19 and TRBJ1-1; maybe TRBD1 (5 bases). The V and J ends lost 5 bases and 3 bases respectively, with 16 bases between them. The CDR3 spans 15 residues. Germline V lookup: CDR1 LNHDA, CDR2 SQIVND (reference sequence). CDR3 in DNA: TGTGCCAGTAGTTGGGGGTCGCTACGGTACACTGAAGCTTTCTTT. As protein: CASSWGSLRYTEAFF.

This clone was detected only a few times. The chain employs TRBV5-1 and TRBJ2-1, with D perhaps TRBD1 or TRBD2 (5 bases each). The germline CDR1 and CDR2 sequences are SGHRS and YFSETQ. The CDR3 runs to 14 residues. V lost 4 bases to trimming and J lost 4 bases, with 12 bases between them. In nucleotides, the CDR3 is TGCGCCAGCAGCCCAGGGACCATATACAATGAGCAGTTCTTC. Protein product: CASSPGTIYNEQFF.